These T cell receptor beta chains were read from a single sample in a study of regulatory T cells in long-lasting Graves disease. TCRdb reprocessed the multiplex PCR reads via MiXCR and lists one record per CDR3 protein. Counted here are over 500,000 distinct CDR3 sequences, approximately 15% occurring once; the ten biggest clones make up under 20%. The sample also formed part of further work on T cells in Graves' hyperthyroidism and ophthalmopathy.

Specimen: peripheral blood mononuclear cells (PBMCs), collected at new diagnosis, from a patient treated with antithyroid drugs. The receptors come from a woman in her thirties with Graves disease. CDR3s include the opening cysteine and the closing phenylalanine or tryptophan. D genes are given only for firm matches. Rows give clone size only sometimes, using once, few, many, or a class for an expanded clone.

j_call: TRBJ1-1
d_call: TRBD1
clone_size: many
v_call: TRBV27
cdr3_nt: TGTGCCAGCAGAGACAGGGACTCCACTGAAGCTTTCTTT
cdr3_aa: CASRDRDSTEAFF

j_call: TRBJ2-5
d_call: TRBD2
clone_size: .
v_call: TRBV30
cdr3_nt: TGTGCCTGGAGTACGAACCTCGGGGGGCAAGAGACCCAGTACTTC
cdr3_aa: CAWSTNLGGQETQYF

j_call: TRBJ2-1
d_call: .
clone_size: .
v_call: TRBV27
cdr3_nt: TGTGCCAGCAGCCGAGCGGGCCCAGGGATCGATGAGCAGTTCTTC
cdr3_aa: CASSRAGPGIDEQFF

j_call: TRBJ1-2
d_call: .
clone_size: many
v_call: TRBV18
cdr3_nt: TGTGCCAGCTCACCTGACCAGACCTCTAGGGGCTACACCTTC
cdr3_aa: CASSPDQTSRGYTF

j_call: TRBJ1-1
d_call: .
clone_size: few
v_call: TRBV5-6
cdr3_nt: TGTGCCAGCAGCTTAGAGGGGATGGACACTGAAGCTTTCTTT
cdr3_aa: CASSLEGMDTEAFF

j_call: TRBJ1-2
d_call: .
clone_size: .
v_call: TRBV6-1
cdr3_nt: TGTGCCAGCAGTCACCCCCGGGGGGATGGCTACACCTTC
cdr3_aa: CASSHPRGDGYTF

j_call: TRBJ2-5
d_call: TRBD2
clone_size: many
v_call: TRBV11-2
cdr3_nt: TGTGCCAGCAGCTCTTTAGGACTAGCGGGACAAGAGACCCAGTACTTC
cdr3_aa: CASSSLGLAGQETQYF

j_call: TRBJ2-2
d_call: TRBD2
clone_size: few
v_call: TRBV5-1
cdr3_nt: TGCGCCAGCAGCTTGGACGCGGGAGGCACCGGGGAGCTGTTTTTT
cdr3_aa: CASSLDAGGTGELFF

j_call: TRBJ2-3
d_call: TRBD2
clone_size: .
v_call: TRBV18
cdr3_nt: TGTGCCAGCTCCGACGGACTAGCGAAAGATACGCAGTATTTT
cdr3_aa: CASSDGLAKDTQYF

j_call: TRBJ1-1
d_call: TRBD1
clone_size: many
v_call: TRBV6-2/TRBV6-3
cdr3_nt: TGTGCCAGCAGTTACCCCGGGACAGGGGAGTGGGGCACTGAAGCTTTCTTT
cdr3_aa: CASSYPGTGEWGTEAFF

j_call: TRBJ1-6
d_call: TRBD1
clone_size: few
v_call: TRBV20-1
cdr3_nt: TGCTCAAGCAAACGGACAGGGACTAATTCACCCCTCCACTTT
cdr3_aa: CSSKRTGTNSPLHF

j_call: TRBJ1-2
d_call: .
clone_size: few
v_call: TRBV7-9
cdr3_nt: TGTGCCACCTCGCGGGGGGACGGGGTGAATGGCTACACCTTC
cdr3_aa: CATSRGDGVNGYTF

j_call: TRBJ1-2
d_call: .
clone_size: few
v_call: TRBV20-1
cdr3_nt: TGCAGTGCTAGAGCTGGGACCAACTATGGCTACACCTTC
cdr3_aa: CSARAGTNYGYTF

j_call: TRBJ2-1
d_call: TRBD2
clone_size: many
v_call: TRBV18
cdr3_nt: TGTGCCAGCTCCGTAGCGGGAGGTAATACTGAGCAGTTCTTC
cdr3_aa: CASSVAGGNTEQFF

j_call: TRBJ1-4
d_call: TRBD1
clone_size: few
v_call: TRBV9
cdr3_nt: TGTGCCAGCAGCGGGAGCCAGGGGGGACTGACAACTAATGAAAAACTGTTTTTT
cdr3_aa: CASSGSQGGLTTNEKLFF

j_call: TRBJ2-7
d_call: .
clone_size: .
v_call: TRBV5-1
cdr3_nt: TGCGCCAGCAGCTTGCTTCGGGAATACGAGCAGTACTTC
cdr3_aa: CASSLLREYEQYF

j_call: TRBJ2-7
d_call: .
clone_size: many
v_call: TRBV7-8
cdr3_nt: TGTGCCAGCAGCTTCAATTTAGGATACGAGCAGTACTTC
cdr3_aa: CASSFNLGYEQYF

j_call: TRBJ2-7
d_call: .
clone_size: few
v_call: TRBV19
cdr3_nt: TGTGCCAGTAGTCGACAGGTTCTCTACGAGCAGTACTTC
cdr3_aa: CASSRQVLYEQYF

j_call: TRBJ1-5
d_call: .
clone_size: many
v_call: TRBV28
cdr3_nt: TGTGCCAGCAGTTCGGGCAGTTATCAGCCCCAGCATTTT
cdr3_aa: CASSSGSYQPQHF

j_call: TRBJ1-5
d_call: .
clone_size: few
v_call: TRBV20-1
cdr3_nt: TGCAGTGCTACTACAGGGTTGGGTTATAGCAATCAGCCCCAGCATTTT
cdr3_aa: CSATTGLGYSNQPQHF

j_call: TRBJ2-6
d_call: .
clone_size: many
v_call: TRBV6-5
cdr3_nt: TGTGCCAGCAGTTCGCAGGGTGGGGCCAACGTCCTGACTTTC
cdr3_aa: CASSSQGGANVLTF

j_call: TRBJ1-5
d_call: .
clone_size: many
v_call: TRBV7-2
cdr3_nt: TGTGCCAGCAGTTACGGGGGGGGCAATCAGCCCCAGCATTTT
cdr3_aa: CASSYGGGNQPQHF

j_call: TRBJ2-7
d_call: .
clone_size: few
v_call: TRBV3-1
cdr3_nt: TGTGCCAGCAGCGGGACGTTGACCTACGAGCAGTACTTC
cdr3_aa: CASSGTLTYEQYF

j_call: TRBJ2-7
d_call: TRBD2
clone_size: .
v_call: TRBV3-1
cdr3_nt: TGTGCCAGCAGCCCAGGACTAGCGGGAGGGCGTGCGGGCGAGCAGTACTTC
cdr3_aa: CASSPGLAGGRAGEQYF

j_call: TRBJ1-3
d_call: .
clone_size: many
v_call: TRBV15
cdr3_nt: TGTGCCACCAGCTTGGAAAAGGCCTCTGGAAACACCATATATTTT
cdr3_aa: CATSLEKASGNTIYF

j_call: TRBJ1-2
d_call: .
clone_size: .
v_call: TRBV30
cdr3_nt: TGTGCCTGGAGTGTACGACAGGCCGCTTACTATGGCTACACCTTC
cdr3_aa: CAWSVRQAAYYGYTF

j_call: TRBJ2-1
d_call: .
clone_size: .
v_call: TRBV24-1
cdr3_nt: TGTGCCACCAGTGACCCCTGGACTTCTAATGAGCAGTTCTTC
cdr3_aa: CATSDPWTSNEQFF

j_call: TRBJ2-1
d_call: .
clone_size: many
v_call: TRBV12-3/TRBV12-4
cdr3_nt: TGTGCCAGCAGTTCGCCCCCTAGTAACAATGAGCAGTTCTTC
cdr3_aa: CASSSPPSNNEQFF

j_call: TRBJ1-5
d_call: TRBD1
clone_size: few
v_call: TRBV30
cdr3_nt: TGTGCCTGGGCCGGACAGGGTGGCAATCAGCCCCAGCATTTT
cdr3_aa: CAWAGQGGNQPQHF

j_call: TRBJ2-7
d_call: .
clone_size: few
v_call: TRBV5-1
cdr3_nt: TGCGCCAGCAGCGGCGGGGACCGGATCTACGAGCAGTACTTC
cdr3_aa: CASSGGDRIYEQYF

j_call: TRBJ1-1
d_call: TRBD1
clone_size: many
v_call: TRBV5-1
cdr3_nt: TGCGCCAGCAGCTTGAGTGGACAGGGTACGGACACTGAAGCTTTCTTT
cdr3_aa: CASSLSGQGTDTEAFF

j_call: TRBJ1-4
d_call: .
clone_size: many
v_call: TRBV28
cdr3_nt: TGTGCCAGCAGCCCGGCGGGAGCAACTAATGAAAAACTGTTTTTT
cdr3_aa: CASSPAGATNEKLFF

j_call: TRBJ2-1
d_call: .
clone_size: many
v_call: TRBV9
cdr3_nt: TGTGCCAGCAGCTCTGGAGGGTACAATGAGCAGTTCTTC
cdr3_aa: CASSSGGYNEQFF

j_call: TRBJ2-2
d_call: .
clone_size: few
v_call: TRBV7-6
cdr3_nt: TGTGCCAGCAGTCGCGGCGCGGGTTCCACCGGGGAGCTGTTTTTT
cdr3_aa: CASSRGAGSTGELFF

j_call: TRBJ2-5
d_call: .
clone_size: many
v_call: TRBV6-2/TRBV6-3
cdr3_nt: TGTGCCACCCACCTTGGTATATTCCCCCAAGAGACCCAGTACTTC
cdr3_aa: CATHLGIFPQETQYF

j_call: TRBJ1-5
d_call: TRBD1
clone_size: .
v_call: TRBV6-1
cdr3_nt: TGTGCCAGCAGCCCGTCCGCGGGACAGGGGCCGAATCAGCCCCAGCATTTT
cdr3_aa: CASSPSAGQGPNQPQHF

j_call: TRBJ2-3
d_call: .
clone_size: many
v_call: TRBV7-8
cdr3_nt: TGTGCCAGCAGCTTCCGTCTATTCGCTAACACAGATACGCAGTATTTT
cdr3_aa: CASSFRLFANTDTQYF

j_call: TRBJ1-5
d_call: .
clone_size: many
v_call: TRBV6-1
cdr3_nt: TGTGCCAGCAGCGTTTGGGGCCCCAATCAGCCCCAGCATTTT
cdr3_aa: CASSVWGPNQPQHF